Shown below are 18 T cell receptor beta chains from a single sample sequenced in a study of monozygotic twins with inflammatory bowel disease. Using the 5' RACE reads, TCRdb records one entry per CDR3 protein without DNA. The sample totals 95,000 to 110,000 distinct CDR3 sequences. The material sequenced was blood. The source is a human donor with ulcerative colitis or Crohn's disease, or a healthy co-twin of an affected twin (not recorded which).

The chain employs TRBV6-5 and TRBJ1-5. CDR3 size: 13 residues. CDR1 MNHEY and CDR2 SVGAGI come from the germline V gene. CDR3 in amino acids: CASSYGVSQPQHF.

The chain couples TRBV20-1 to TRBJ2-1; the TRBD1 assignment by TCRdb is unverifiable without DNA. The CDR3 runs to 17 residues. Germline CDR1 DFQATT, CDR2 SNEGSKA (reference sequence). The CDR3: CSAGQASSLVSYNEQFF.

This chain uses TRBV13 with TRBJ2-1. The CDR3 covers 14 residues. CDR1 is PRHDT and CDR2 is FYEKMQ in the germline V gene (reference sequence). CDR3 in amino acids: CASSFSKTYNEQFF.

The chain is built from TRBV4-3 and TRBJ1-4; the TCRdb D gene call, TRBD1, has no DNA to confirm it. Germline CDR1 is LGHNA and CDR2 is YSLEER. The CDR3 runs 16 residues. The chain's CDR3 is CASSQDHRGSNEKLFF.

This chain joins TRBV18 and TRBJ2-2; with no DNA, the TCRdb D assignment of TRBD1 cannot be verified. The CDR3 covers 15 residues. The germline CDR1 and CDR2 sequences are KGHSH and LQKENI. The CDR3 sequence is CASSPISGPTGELFF.

The chain recombines TRBV7-2 with TRBJ1-3; TCRdb names TRBD1, which stays unverified in the absence of DNA. There are 14 residues in the CDR3. Germline CDR1 is SGHTA and CDR2 is FQGNSA. The CDR3 sequence is CASSKRQGRNTIYF.

The J gene is TRBJ2-7, the V gene TRBV18; TCRdb selects TRBD2, and the lack of DNA leaves this call unchecked. The germline gives CDR1 KGHSH, CDR2 LQKENI. The CDR3 spans 14 residues. The CDR3 loop is CASSEGLSGNEQYF.

The chain combines TRBV27 with TRBJ2-3; as DNA is missing, the TRBD2 call by TCRdb cannot be tested. CDR3 size: 14 residues. Germline lookup yields CDR1 MNHEY and CDR2 SMNVEV (reference sequence). CDR3: CASNVQGRTDTQYF.

J is TRBJ2-3 and V is TRBV7-3; TCRdb indicates TRBD1, and absent DNA this call remains unverified. The CDR3 sequence is 17 residues long. Germline CDR1 reads SGHTA; CDR2 reads FQGTGA. CDR3 residues: CASSLNVLRGSTDTQYF. The complete variable domain, with remaining parts taken from reference TRBV7-3 and TRBJ2-3, reads GAGVSQTPSNKVTEKGKYVELRCDPISGHTALYWYRQSLGQGPEFLIYFQGTGAADDSGLPNDRFFAVRPEGSVSTLKIQRTERGDSAVYLCASSLNVLRGSTDTQYFGPGTRLTVL.

V is TRBV5-1 and J is TRBJ1-6; the D call from TCRdb, TRBD1, cannot be confirmed without DNA. In germline, CDR1 is SGHRS, CDR2 YFSETQ. The length of the CDR3 is 15 residues. CDR3 region: CASSSRDRGNSPLHF. Supplemented by reference TRBV5-1 and TRBJ1-6, the full variable domain reads KAGVTQTPRYLIKTRGQQVTLSCSPISGHRSVSWYQQTPGQGLQFLFEYFSETQRNKGNFPGRFSGRQFSNSRSEMNVSTLELGDSALYLCASSSRDRGNSPLHFGNGTRLTVT.

The chain recombines TRBV7-2 with TRBJ1-4; the TCRdb call, TRBD1, lacks DNA for checking. This CDR3 contains 14 residues. Germline V CDR1 and CDR2: SGHTA, FQGNSA. CDR3 residues: CASSLQGAGEKLFF.

The rearrangement joins TRBV28 to TRBJ1-1; no DNA is available, so the TRBD1 call from TCRdb remains unchecked. The CDR3 is 15 amino acids. Germline values: CDR1 MDHEN, CDR2 SYDVKM. CDR3 sequence reads: CASSTPGTANTEAFF.

The gene calls are TRBV5-1 and TRBJ1-1; the TCRdb call, TRBD1, lacks DNA for checking. The CDR3 loop spans 13 amino acids. Per the germline V gene, CDR1 is SGHRS and CDR2 is YFSETQ. The CDR3 reads CASSLVRQGESFF.

The V call is TRBV29-1, the J call TRBJ1-1; TCRdb calls TRBD1, which cannot be checked without DNA. This CDR3 has 13 residues. From germline, CDR1 is SQVTM and CDR2 ANQGSEA. The CDR3 sequence: CSVDMDTSTEAFF.

The chain employs TRBV12-3 or TRBV12-4 and TRBJ1-3. CDR3 length: 11 residues. The CDR3 loop reads CASSLSFAIYF.

The chain couples TRBV10-3 to TRBJ2-4. CDR3 size: 14 residues. The V gene's germline CDR1 is ENHRY and CDR2 SYGVKD. The CDR3 loop reads CAISTNAAKNIQYF.

The chain is built from TRBV7-3 and TRBJ2-1; no DNA is available, so the TRBD1 call from TCRdb remains unchecked. Germline loops: CDR1 SGHTA, CDR2 FQGTGA. The CDR3 totals 17 residues. The CDR3 protein is CASSSAPGGGEVNEQFF.

The V call is TRBV14, the J call TRBJ2-2; there is no DNA to check the TCRdb D call of TRBD1. The CDR3 covers 19 residues. Germline CDR1 reads SGHDN; CDR2 reads FVKESK. The CDR3 region is CASSPAHRAVSRTAGELFF.